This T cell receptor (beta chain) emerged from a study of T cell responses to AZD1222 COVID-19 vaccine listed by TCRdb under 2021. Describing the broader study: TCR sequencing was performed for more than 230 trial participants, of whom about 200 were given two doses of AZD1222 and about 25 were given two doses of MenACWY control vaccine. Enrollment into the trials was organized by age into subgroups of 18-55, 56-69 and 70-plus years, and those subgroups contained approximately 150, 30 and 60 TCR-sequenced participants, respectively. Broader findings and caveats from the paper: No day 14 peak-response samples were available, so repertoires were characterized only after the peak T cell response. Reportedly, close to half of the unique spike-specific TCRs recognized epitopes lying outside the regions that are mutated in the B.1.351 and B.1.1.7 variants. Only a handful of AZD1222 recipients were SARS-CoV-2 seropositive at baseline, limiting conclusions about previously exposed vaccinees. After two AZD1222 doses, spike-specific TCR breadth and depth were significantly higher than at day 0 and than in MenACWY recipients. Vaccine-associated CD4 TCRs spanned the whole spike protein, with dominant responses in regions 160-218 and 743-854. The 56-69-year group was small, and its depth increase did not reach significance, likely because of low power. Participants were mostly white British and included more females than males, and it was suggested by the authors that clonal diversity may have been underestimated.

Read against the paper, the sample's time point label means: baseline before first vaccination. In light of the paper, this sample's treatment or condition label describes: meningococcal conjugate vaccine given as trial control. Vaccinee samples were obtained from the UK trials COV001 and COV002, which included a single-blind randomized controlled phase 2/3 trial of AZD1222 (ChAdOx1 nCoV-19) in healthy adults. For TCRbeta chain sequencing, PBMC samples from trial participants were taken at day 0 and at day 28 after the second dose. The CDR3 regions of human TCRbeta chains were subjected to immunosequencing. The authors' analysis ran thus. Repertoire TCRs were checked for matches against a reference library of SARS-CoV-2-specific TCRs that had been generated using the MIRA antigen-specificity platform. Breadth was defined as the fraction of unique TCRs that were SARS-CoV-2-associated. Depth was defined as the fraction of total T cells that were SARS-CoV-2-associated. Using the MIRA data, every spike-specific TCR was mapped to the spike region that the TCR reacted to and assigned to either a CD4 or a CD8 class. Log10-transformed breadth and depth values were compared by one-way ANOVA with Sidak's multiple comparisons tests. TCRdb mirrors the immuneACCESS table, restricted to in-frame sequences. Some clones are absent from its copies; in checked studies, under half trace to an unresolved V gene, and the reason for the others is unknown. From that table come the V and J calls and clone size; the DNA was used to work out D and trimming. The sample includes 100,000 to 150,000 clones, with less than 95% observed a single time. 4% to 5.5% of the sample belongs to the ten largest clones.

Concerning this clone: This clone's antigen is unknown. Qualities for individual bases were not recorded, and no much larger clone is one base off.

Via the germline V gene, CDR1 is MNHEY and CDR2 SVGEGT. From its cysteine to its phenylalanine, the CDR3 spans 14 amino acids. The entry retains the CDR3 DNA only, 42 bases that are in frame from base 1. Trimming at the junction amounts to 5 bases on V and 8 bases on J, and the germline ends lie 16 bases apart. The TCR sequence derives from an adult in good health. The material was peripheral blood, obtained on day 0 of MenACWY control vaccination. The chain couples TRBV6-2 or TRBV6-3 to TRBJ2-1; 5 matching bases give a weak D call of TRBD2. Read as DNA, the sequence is TGTGCCAGCAGTCTTTCACTAGAGACGGATGAGCAGTTCTTC. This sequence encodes CASSLSLETDEQFF.